These 14 T cell receptor beta chains share one sample of origin, sequenced in a study of technical replicates of blood from a handful of donors. TCRdb keeps only in-frame clones here, not all; method: immunoSEQ multiplex PCR. This table has about 80,000 clones, roughly 98% appearing once. Sequencing used T cells isolated from PBMCs. These receptors were taken from a human donor in good health.

This chain uses TRBV6-5 with TRBJ1-2, with D tentatively TRBD1 (5 bases). Germline lookup yields CDR1 MNHEY and CDR2 SVGAGI. The length of the CDR3 is 13 residues. V lost 6 bases to trimming and J lost 3 bases, with 11 bases between them. CDR3 nucleotide sequence: TGTGCCAGCAGGTTGAAAGGGGACTATGGCTACACCTTC. Protein product: CASRLKGDYGYTF.

The rearrangement uses TRBV5-1 and TRBJ2-1; 9 nucleotides line up with TRBD1. Germline lookup yields CDR1 SGHRS and CDR2 YFSETQ. The trim removed 5 bases at V and 7 bases at J, leaving 7 bases unmatched. There are 14 residues in the CDR3. The CDR3 bases are TGCGCCAGCAGATCCGGGACAGGGTCAAATGAGCAGTTCTTC. Protein: CASRSGTGSNEQFF.

V and J are TRBV7-3 and TRBJ1-1; 7 nucleotides agree with TRBD1. Germline V gene sequence: CDR1 SGHTA, CDR2 FQGTGA. V was clipped by 3 bases and J by 5 bases; unmatched bases: 3. CDR3 size: 13 residues. The CDR3 nucleotides are TGTGCCAGCAGCTTGACAGGGAGGACTGAAGCTTTCTTT. Protein: CASSLTGRTEAFF.

The rearrangement links TRBV27 to TRBJ1-3; 7 positions match TRBD1. CDR1 and CDR2 (germline): MNHEY, SMNVEV (reference sequence). The junction had 17 bases not matched to a gene; V was cut back by 3 bases and J by 0 bases. This CDR3 contains 20 residues. CDR3 in amino acids: CASSFSGTEHYPYSGNTIYF. In DNA form, the CDR3 reads TGTGCCAGCAGTTTCTCGGGGACAGAACACTATCCTTACTCTGGAAACACCATATATTTT.

This chain joins TRBV5-1 and TRBJ2-1, with 7 bases fitting TRBD2. V lost 3 bases and J lost 5; bases outside the gene matches: 11. The CDR3 covers 16 residues. CDR1 SGHRS and CDR2 YFSETQ come from the germline V gene. In DNA form, the CDR3 reads TGCGCCAGCAGCTCCCCCGATGGCGGGGGAAACAATGAGCAGTTCTTC. It encodes CASSSPDGGGNNEQFF.

The chain links TRBV11-2 to TRBJ1-5; perhaps TRBD1 as D (6 bases). The CDR3 spans 15 residues. Germline CDR1 and CDR2: SGHAT and FQNNGV. The V end lost 0 bases, the J end lost 7 bases, and 13 bases lay between the germline ends. As DNA, the CDR3 is TGTGCCAGCAGCTTAGAGCCGACAGGTACCCAGCCCCAGCATTTT. It yields the protein CASSLEPTGTQPQHF.

As to this clone: The junction does not match germline at one end; this may be a read error. The chain uses TRBV11-2 and TRBJ2-7, with unresolved D. The germline V gene encodes CDR1 SGHAT and CDR2 FQNNGV. The CDR3 runs 13 residues. The CDR3 is CASSLEPFGEQYF. In nucleotides, the CDR3 is TGTGCCAGCAGCCTAGAACCCTTCGGGGAGCAGTACTTC.

This clone occurred once. V gene TRBV7-9 combines with J gene TRBJ2-3, with D possibly TRBD1 on 5 matching bases. Germline CDR1 SEHNR, CDR2 FQNEAQ (reference sequence). The CDR3 is made up of 15 amino acids. V dropped 5 bases and J dropped 9 bases, with 21 bases sitting between them. CDR3 protein: CASSPLLRTGQTQYF. In DNA form, the CDR3 reads TGTGCCAGCAGCCCACTACTGAGAACCGGACAAACGCAGTATTTT.

This clone was counted a single time. This chain connects TRBV27 to TRBJ2-1, with TRBD2 identical over 11 bases. V lost 2 bases and J lost 7; bases outside the gene matches: 4. The CDR3 totals 15 residues. Looked up from germline, CDR1 is MNHEY and CDR2 is SMNVEV (reference sequence). The DNA for the CDR3 is TGTGCCAGCAGTTTAGCCCTAGCGGGGGGAAATGAGCAGTTCTTC. It codes for CASSLALAGGNEQFF.

CDR3 in DNA: TGTGCCAGCAGTCCCTGGCCAGGGTCGGACAATGAGCAGTTCTTC. Translating it yields CASSPWPGSDNEQFF. The V gene is TRBV14, the J gene TRBJ2-1; a weak D match, TRBD1 (5 bases). This CDR3 comprises 15 residues. Trimming pared 6 bases from V and 5 bases from J, leaving 17 bases between. Germline CDR1 SGHDN, CDR2 FVKESK.

The chain joins TRBV30 to TRBJ1-1, with D possibly TRBD1 on 5 matching bases. The germline V gene encodes CDR1 GTSNPN and CDR2 SVGIG (reference sequence). This CDR3 is 15 amino acids long. V was trimmed by 0 bases and J by 1 base, leaving 12 bases between them. CDR3 in amino acids: CAWSVQGWANTEAFF. CDR3 DNA: TGTGCCTGGAGTGTTCAGGGCTGGGCGAACACTGAAGCTTTCTTT.

V gene TRBV6-5 combines with J gene TRBJ1-1, with D possibly TRBD1 on 6 matching bases. Germline V lookup: CDR1 MNHEY, CDR2 SVGAGI. Trimming cost V 5 bases and J 0 bases, with 13 bases left between them. This CDR3 has 15 amino acids. This chain's CDR3 is CASSRQVRVNTEAFF. The DNA of the CDR3 is TGTGCCAGCAGTAGACAGGTTCGAGTGAACACTGAAGCTTTCTTT.

As DNA, the CDR3 is TGTGCCAGCAGTTTAGGAGCTGGCTACACCTTC. This gives the protein CASSLGAGYTF. The chain is built from TRBV6-1 and TRBJ1-2; D is undetermined. Between the trimmed V and J ends, which lost 5 bases and 7 bases, there was a span of 8 bases. Germline V lookup: CDR1 MNHNS, CDR2 SASEGT. CDR3 length: 11 amino acids.

This sequence joins TRBV16 and TRBJ2-3; no reliable D call. CDR1 and CDR2 (germline): KGHSY, FQNENV. V was cut by 4 bases and J by 11 bases, with 19 bases left in between. This CDR3 has 14 amino acids. The CDR3 region is CASSLHSFPIGQYF. CDR3 sequence (DNA): TGTGCCAGCAGCCTGCACTCCTTCCCCATTGGGCAGTATTTT.